The 12 T cell receptor beta chains in this list originate from one sample, sequenced in a study of shared clonotypes between healthy human individuals. Libraries were prepared by immunoSEQ multiplex PCR; TCRdb keeps only in-frame clonotypes and omits some of them. The sample contains around 480,000 clones, roughly 85% of which appear only once. Source material: PBMCs. The receptors derive from a woman between 35 and 50 years old in good health. Some clones in this sample may be carry-over from other donors' samples.

The chain employs TRBV7-2 and TRBJ2-7; D is uncertain. Deletions cut 5 bases from V and 6 bases from J, with 8 bases between. The CDR3 sequence is 11 residues long. Germline V CDR1 and CDR2: SGHTA, FQGNSA. The CDR3 reads CASSDLGEQYF. The CDR3 nucleotides read TGTGCCAGCAGCGACCTTGGCGAGCAGTACTTC.

This chain connects TRBV6-5 to TRBJ2-3; TRBD2 agrees at 7 bases. Per germline, CDR1 MNHEY and CDR2 SVGAGI. With V trimmed by 8 bases and J by 3 bases, 8 bases remained unmatched. This CDR3 is 14 amino acids long. The CDR3 bases are TGTGCCAGCGGACGGGGGGTCGGGACAGATACGCAGTATTTT. Its translation: CASGRGVGTDTQYF.

The V gene is TRBV5-1, the J gene TRBJ2-2, with 13 bases fitting TRBD2. The CDR3 extends over 15 amino acids. J gave up 7 bases and V 4 bases, and 4 bases lay outside the gene matches. The germline CDR1 and CDR2 sequences are SGHRS and YFSETQ. CDR3 sequence (DNA): TGCGCCAGCAGCGCCCGGACTAGCGGGAGCGGGGAGCTGTTTTTT. Translated, it gives CASSARTSGSGELFF.

This clone has at least ten counts. V usage is TRBV20-1 and J usage is TRBJ1-3; no clear D gene. V was cut by 6 bases and J by 4 bases, with 7 bases left in between. Germline lookup yields CDR1 DFQATT and CDR2 SNEGSKA (reference sequence). This CDR3 contains 11 residues. CDR3 DNA: TGCAGTGCCCAGGACGGAAACACCATATATTTT. It encodes CSAQDGNTIYF.

The V and J genes are TRBV27 and TRBJ2-2; weak D call: TRBD1 (5 bases). CDR1 is MNHEY, CDR2 SMNVEV, per germline (reference sequence). This CDR3 has 14 amino acids. V shed 3 bases and J shed 10 bases, with 15 bases lying between them. This CDR3 reads CASSLLPYGAELFF. Here the CDR3 DNA reads TGTGCCAGCAGTTTGCTCCCCTATGGGGCGGAGCTGTTTTTT.

Of note for this clone: This sample includes further DNA sequences coding for the same CDR3. The chain recombines TRBV7-2 with TRBJ1-1; tentative D call: TRBD1 (5 bases). The length of the CDR3 is 14 residues. Per germline, CDR1 SGHTA and CDR2 FQGNSA. V lost 3 bases to trimming and J lost 4 bases, with 12 bases between them. The CDR3 DNA reads TGTGCCAGCAGCTTCGCCGGGGGATCCACTGAAGCTTTCTTT. Translating it yields CASSFAGGSTEAFF. Supplemented by reference TRBV7-2 and TRBJ1-1, the full variable domain reads GAGVSQSPSNKVTEKGKDVELRCDPISGHTALYWYRQSLGQGLEFLIYFQGNSAPDKSGLPSDRFSAERTGGSVSTLTIQRTQQEDSAVYLCASSFAGGSTEAFFGQGTRLTVV.

The chain employs TRBV28 and TRBJ1-3; 10 bases map to TRBD1. CDR3 length: 18 amino acids. V lost 7 bases, J lost 0 bases, and 12 bases stayed unmatched. CDR1 is MDHEN and CDR2 is SYDVKM in the germline V gene. CDR3 coding DNA: TGTGCCAGCACCCTTCAAGGGACAGGGGTTCCCTCTGGAAACACCATATATTTT. It yields the protein CASTLQGTGVPSGNTIYF.

J is TRBJ2-4 and V is TRBV28, with D unresolved. V lost 6 bases, J lost 1 base, and 13 bases lay in between. The CDR3 is made up of 15 amino acids. The V gene's germline CDR1 is MDHEN and CDR2 SYDVKM. CDR3 amino acids: CASSPLQLAKNIQYF. The CDR3 nucleotides read TGTGCCAGCAGCCCTCTCCAGCTTGCCAAAAACATTCAGTACTTC. Full variable domain (missing parts from reference TRBV28 and TRBJ2-4): DVKVTQSSRYLVKRTGEKVFLECVQDMDHENMFWYRQDPGLGLRLIYFSYDVKMKEKGDIPEGYSVSREKKERFSLILESASTNQTSMYLCASSPLQLAKNIQYFGAGTRLSVL.

V is TRBV7-6 and J is TRBJ2-2; 10 bases agree with TRBD2. The germline V gene encodes CDR1 SGHVS and CDR2 FNYEAQ. The V and J ends lost 5 bases and 6 bases, in that order; junction bases with no gene match: 6. This CDR3 comprises 15 residues. CDR3 residues: CASSPTSGWAGELFF. CDR3 sequence (DNA): TGTGCCAGCAGCCCGACTAGCGGGTGGGCCGGGGAGCTGTTTTTT.

V usage is TRBV5-1 and J usage is TRBJ1-1; no clear D gene. The CDR3 length is 15 residues. The V gene lost 4 bases and the J gene lost 6 bases, with 19 bases spanning the gap. Germline CDR1 reads SGHRS; CDR2 reads YFSETQ. The CDR3 sequence: CASSPDTTRGPEAFF. The CDR3 coding sequence is TGCGCCAGCAGCCCCGACACTACACGAGGCCCTGAAGCTTTCTTT.

The rearrangement links TRBV11-2 to TRBJ2-4, with a tentative D call TRBD2 (5 bases). The V end lost 1 base, the J end lost 6 bases, and 7 bases lay between the germline ends. This CDR3 is built from 13 residues. From germline, CDR1 is SGHAT and CDR2 FQNNGV. The CDR3 region is CASSLGRGNIQYF. For the CDR3, the DNA is TGTGCCAGCAGCTTAGGTCGGGGAAACATTCAGTACTTC.

V usage is TRBV19 and J usage is TRBJ2-7, with 9 bases that match TRBD2. The germline V gene encodes CDR1 LNHDA and CDR2 SQIVND (reference sequence). There are 15 residues in the CDR3. V shed 3 bases, J shed 3 bases, and the junction held 6 bases outside the gene matches. The DNA of the CDR3 is TGTGCCAGTAGTATCACTAGCGGGCTGGTCTACGAGCAGTACTTC. It yields the protein CASSITSGLVYEQYF.